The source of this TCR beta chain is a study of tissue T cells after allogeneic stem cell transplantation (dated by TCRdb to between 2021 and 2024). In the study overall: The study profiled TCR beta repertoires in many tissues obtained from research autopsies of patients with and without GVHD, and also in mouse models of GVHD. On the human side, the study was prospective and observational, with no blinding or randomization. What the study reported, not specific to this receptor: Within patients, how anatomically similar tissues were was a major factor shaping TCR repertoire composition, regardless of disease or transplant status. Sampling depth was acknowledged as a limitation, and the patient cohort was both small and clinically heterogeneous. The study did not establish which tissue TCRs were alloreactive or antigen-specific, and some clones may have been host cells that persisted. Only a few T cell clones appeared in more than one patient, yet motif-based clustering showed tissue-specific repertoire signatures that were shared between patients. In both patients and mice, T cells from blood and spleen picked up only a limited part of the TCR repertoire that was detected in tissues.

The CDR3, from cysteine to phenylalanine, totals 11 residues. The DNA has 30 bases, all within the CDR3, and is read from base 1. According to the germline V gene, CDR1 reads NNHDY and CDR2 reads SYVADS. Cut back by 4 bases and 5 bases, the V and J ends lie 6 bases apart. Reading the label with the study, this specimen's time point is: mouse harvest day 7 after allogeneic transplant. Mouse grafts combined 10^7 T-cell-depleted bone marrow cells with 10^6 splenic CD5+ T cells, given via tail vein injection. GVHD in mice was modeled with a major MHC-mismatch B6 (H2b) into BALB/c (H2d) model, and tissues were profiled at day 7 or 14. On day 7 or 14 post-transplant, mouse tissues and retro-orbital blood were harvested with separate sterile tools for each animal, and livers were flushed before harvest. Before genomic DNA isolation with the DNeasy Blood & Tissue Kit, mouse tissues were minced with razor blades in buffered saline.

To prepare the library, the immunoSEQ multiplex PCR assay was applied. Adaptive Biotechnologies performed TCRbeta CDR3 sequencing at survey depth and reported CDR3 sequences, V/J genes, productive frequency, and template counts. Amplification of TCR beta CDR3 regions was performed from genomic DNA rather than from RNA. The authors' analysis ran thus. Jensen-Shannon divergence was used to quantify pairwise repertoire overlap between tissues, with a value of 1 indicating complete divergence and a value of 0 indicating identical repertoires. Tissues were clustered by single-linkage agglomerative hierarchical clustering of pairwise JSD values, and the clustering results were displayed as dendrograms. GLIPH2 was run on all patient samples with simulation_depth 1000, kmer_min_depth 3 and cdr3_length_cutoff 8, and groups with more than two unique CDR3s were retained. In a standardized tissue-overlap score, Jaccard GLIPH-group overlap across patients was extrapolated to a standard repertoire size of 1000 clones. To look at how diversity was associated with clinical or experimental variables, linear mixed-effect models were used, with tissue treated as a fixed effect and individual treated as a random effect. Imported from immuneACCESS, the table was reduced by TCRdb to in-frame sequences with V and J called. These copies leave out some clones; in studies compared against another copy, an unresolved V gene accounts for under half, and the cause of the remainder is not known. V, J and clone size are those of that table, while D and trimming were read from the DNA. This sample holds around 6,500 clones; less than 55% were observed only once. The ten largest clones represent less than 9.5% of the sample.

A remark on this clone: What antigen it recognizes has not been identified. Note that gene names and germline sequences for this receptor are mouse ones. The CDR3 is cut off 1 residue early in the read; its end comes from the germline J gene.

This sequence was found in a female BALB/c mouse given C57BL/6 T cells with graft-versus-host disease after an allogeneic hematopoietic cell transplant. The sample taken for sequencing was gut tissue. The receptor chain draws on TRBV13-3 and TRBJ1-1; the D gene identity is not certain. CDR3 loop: CASSPGTEVFF. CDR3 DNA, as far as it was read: TGTGCCAGCAGTCCCGGGACAGAAGTCTTC.